The 29 T cell receptor beta chains below all came from one sample that was sequenced in a study of blood T cell dynamics during melanoma immunotherapy (dated by TCRdb to 2018 to 2021). Library prep was done by the immunoSEQ multiplex PCR assay. This immuneACCESS table, as held by TCRdb, lists in-frame sequences with V and J called but not all clones. Of the missing ones, under half trace to an unresolved V gene in checked studies; the others have no known cause. This sample comprises roughly 29,000 clones, approximately 80% of them detected only once. Over 9% of the sample is in the top ten clones. In light of the paper, this sample's time point label describes: week 3, after first cycle of checkpoint inhibitor. Here the sequenced sample was blood, taken from a patient treated with checkpoint blockade. The receptors come from a human donor with melanoma.

CDR3 coding DNA: TGTGCCAGCAGGGGGGGGACTGATTACTACGAGCAGTACTTC. Translating it yields CASRGGTDYYEQYF. The chain joins TRBV11-2 to TRBJ2-7; 7 nucleotides line up with TRBD2. CDR3 length: 14 amino acids. Germline CDR1 is SGHAT and CDR2 is FQNNGV. Unmatched junction bases numbered 8, after V lost 6 bases and J lost 3 bases.

V is TRBV5-4 and J is TRBJ2-7; TRBD1 matches 8 bases. Germline V gene sequence: CDR1 SGHNT, CDR2 YYREEE (reference sequence). CDR3 size: 15 residues. Trimming at V came to 3 bases and at J to 2 bases, leaving 7 bases not matched to a gene. This CDR3 is CASSSRTGLTYEQYF. CDR3 DNA sequence: TGTGCCAGCAGCTCTCGGACAGGGCTTACCTACGAGCAGTACTTC.

By sample fraction, this clone is medium-sized (0.01 to 0.1%). The chain carries TRBV7-9 and TRBJ1-2, with a tentative D call TRBD1 (6 bases). CDR3 length: 15 residues. In germline, CDR1 is SEHNR, CDR2 FQNEAQ (reference sequence). With 5 bases removed from V and 4 bases from J, the gap between germline ends came to 17 bases. As DNA, the CDR3 is TGTGCCAGCAGCCTGGACAGAAACCCCCTCTATGGCTACACCTTC. Amino acid sequence: CASSLDRNPLYGYTF.

The V call is TRBV6-5, the J call TRBJ1-1; no reliable D call. The V gene's germline CDR1 is MNHEY and CDR2 SVGAGI. V lost 6 bases to trimming and J lost 1 base, with 12 bases between them. This CDR3 spans 14 amino acids. The CDR3 coding sequence is TGTGCCAGCAGCCACCGCCCCCCGAACACTGAAGCTTTCTTT. This sequence encodes CASSHRPPNTEAFF.

This clone showed up just once. V and J are TRBV5-1 and TRBJ1-4; 8 positions agree with TRBD1. This CDR3 spans 15 amino acids. CDR1 and CDR2 from the germline V gene are SGHRS and YFSETQ. V lost 4 bases to trimming and J lost 3 bases; unmatched junction nucleotides: 5. CDR3 region: CASSEQQGANEKLFF. DNA of the CDR3: TGCGCCAGCAGCGAACAACAGGGGGCTAATGAAAAACTGTTTTTT.

This rearrangement joins TRBV7-2 to TRBJ2-2; 9 nucleotides align to TRBD2. CDR3 length: 16 amino acids. From germline, CDR1 is SGHTA and CDR2 FQGNSA. The junction had 8 bases not matched to a gene; V was cut back by 5 bases and J by 4 bases. The CDR3 DNA reads as TGTGCCAGCAGCCCAATAGCGGGGGCCATCACCGGGGAGCTGTTTTTT. Protein product: CASSPIAGAITGELFF.

The rearrangement uses TRBV28 and TRBJ2-5; D is possibly TRBD1 or TRBD2 (6 bases each). There are 14 residues in the CDR3. CDR1 MDHEN and CDR2 SYDVKM come from the germline V gene. V lost 5 bases, J lost 4 bases, and 14 bases lay in between. The DNA of the CDR3 is TGTGCCAGCAGTGGAAGGGGGGTACCAGAGACCCAGTACTTC. Protein product: CASSGRGVPETQYF.

A few counts support this clone. The J gene is TRBJ2-7, the V gene TRBV4-3; D may match TRBD1 or TRBD2 (7 bases each). CDR3 length: 20 residues. Trimming removed 0 bases at V and 3 bases at J, with 27 bases between. CDR1 LGHNA and CDR2 YSLEER come from the germline V gene. The CDR3 DNA sequence: TGCGCCAGCAGCCAAGAATGGTTAAAGGGGGGGACAGCCTTTTACTACGAGCAGTACTTC. This codes for CASSQEWLKGGTAFYYEQYF.

V is TRBV10-3 and J is TRBJ2-1; 10 bases agree with TRBD2. The CDR3 is made up of 13 amino acids. V gave up 6 bases and J gave up 8 bases; unmatched junction bases: 4. Germline V CDR1 and CDR2: ENHRY, SYGVKD. Here the CDR3 reads CAIRASGGHEQFF. The CDR3, as DNA: TGTGCCATCAGGGCTAGCGGGGGCCATGAGCAGTTCTTC.

The chain is built from TRBV28 and TRBJ2-1; TRBD2 aligns across 13 bases. Looked up from germline, CDR1 is MDHEN and CDR2 is SYDVKM. The CDR3 is 15 amino acids. The V and J ends lost 6 bases and 6 bases, in that order; junction bases with no gene match: 5. CDR3 nucleotides: TGTGCCAGCAGCCGCGGGACTAGCGGGACCAATGAGCAGTTCTTC. This gives the protein CASSRGTSGTNEQFF.

V is TRBV27 and J is TRBJ2-7, with unresolved D. Trimming took 4 bases from V and 7 from J, leaving 26 bases between them. The CDR3 consists of 17 residues. The germline gives CDR1 MNHEY, CDR2 SMNVEV (reference sequence). The CDR3 loop reads CASSSRTSLPGLDEQYF. The CDR3 bases are TGTGCCAGCAGTTCAAGGACGAGCCTCCCCGGCCTTGATGAGCAGTACTTC.

The V call is TRBV29-1, the J call TRBJ2-2; D gene unclear. This CDR3 is built from 14 residues. Trimming pared 7 bases from V and 3 bases from J, leaving 15 bases between. CDR1 and CDR2 from the germline V gene are SQVTM and ANQGSEA. This CDR3 reads CSASQSRDTGELFF. CDR3 DNA sequence: TGCAGCGCCTCTCAATCCCGGGACACCGGGGAGCTGTTTTTT.

This sequence joins TRBV19 and TRBJ1-3, with no clear D. The ends were cut back, 4 bases at V and 0 bases at J, with 13 bases in the middle. The CDR3 extends over 16 amino acids. Germline loops: CDR1 LNHDA, CDR2 SQIVND (reference sequence). As DNA, the CDR3 is TGTGCCAGTAGTAGGCGTGGTGGAGGCTCTGGAAACACCATATATTTT. This sequence encodes CASSRRGGGSGNTIYF. The full variable domain, in which reference TRBV19 and TRBJ1-3 provide the parts outside the CDR3, is DGGITQSPKYLFRKEGQNVTLSCEQNLNHDAMYWYRQDPGQGLRLIYYSQIVNDFQKGDIAEGYSVSREKKESFPLTVTSAQKNPTAFYLCASSRRGGGSGNTIYFGEGSWLTVV.

V gene TRBV15 combines with J gene TRBJ1-4, with 9 bases aligning to TRBD1. The CDR3 is made up of 16 amino acids. V lost 2 bases, J lost 6 bases, and 7 bases stayed unmatched. CDR1 and CDR2 from the germline V gene are LNHNV and YYDKDF (reference sequence). The CDR3 coding sequence is TGTGCCACCAGCAGATACAATACAGGGGGCGATGAAAAACTGTTTTTT. Translated, it gives CATSRYNTGGDEKLFF.

This clone was seen just once. This chain connects TRBV2 to TRBJ2-3; 7 nucleotides line up with TRBD1. This CDR3 contains 15 residues. The J segment lost 0 bases and the V segment lost 5 bases, leaving 5 bases of the junction unmatched. Germline V gene data show CDR1 as SNHLY and CDR2 as FYNNEI. CDR3: CASSTGTVSTDTQYF. CDR3 nucleotides: TGTGCCAGCAGTACCGGGACAGTTAGCACAGATACGCAGTATTTT.

This clone is a singleton in its sample. CDR3 in amino acids: CASSPGLRGTNEQFF. The DNA for the CDR3 is TGTGCCAGCAGTCCGGGCCTTCGGGGTACCAATGAGCAGTTCTTC. The gene calls are TRBV28 and TRBJ2-1; D might be TRBD2 (5 bases). This CDR3 contains 15 residues. V lost 5 bases to trimming and J lost 6 bases, with 17 bases between them. CDR1 and CDR2 from the germline V gene are MDHEN and SYDVKM.

This chain connects TRBV4-2 to TRBJ2-1; D is ambiguous. V was cut by 0 bases and J by 3 bases, with 3 bases left in between. Germline assignment: CDR1 LGHNA and CDR2 YNFKEQ. The CDR3 loop spans 13 amino acids. The CDR3 region is CASSQEDYNEQFF. CDR3 DNA sequence: TGTGCCAGCAGCCAAGAGGACTACAATGAGCAGTTCTTC.

The chain carries TRBV4-2 and TRBJ2-7; no firm D call. The CDR3 totals 15 residues. V was cut by 4 bases and J by 3 bases, with 16 bases left in between. From germline, CDR1 is LGHNA and CDR2 YNFKEQ. For the CDR3, the DNA is TGTGCCAGCAGCCCCGGCGCCGGCGGATACTACGAGCAGTACTTC. Its translation: CASSPGAGGYYEQYF.

V gene TRBV4-3 combines with J gene TRBJ1-1; 7 bases match TRBD1. CDR1 and CDR2 (germline): LGHNA, YSLEER. After removal of 3 bases from V and 0 bases from J, the junction contained 4 bases not matched to a gene. The CDR3 spans 15 residues. The CDR3 loop is CASSQGQMMNTEAFF. The CDR3 region has the DNA TGCGCCAGCAGCCAGGGACAGATGATGAACACTGAAGCTTTCTTT.

The chain joins TRBV19 to TRBJ1-2, with 9 bases matching TRBD1. The CDR3 loop spans 16 amino acids. The V segment lost 4 bases and the J segment 4 bases; nucleotides outside the gene matches: 10. Per germline, CDR1 LNHDA and CDR2 SQIVND (reference sequence). The CDR3 region has the DNA TGTGCCAGTAGTACGTCCGGGACAGGGCTTAGCTATGGCTACACCTTC. It specifies CASSTSGTGLSYGYTF.

The chain has TRBV5-4 and TRBJ2-7; TRBD1 matches 9 bases. The J segment lost 6 bases and the V segment lost 3 bases, leaving 4 bases of the junction unmatched. CDR1 is SGHNT, CDR2 YYREEE, per germline (reference sequence). The CDR3 extends over 13 amino acids. In DNA form, the CDR3 reads TGTGCCAGCAGCTCTAACAGGGGGCGCGAGCAGTACTTC. This codes for CASSSNRGREQYF.

The table lists this clone with a few counts. The chain combines TRBV9 with TRBJ1-1, with D possibly matching TRBD1 (5 bases). Per germline, CDR1 SGDLS and CDR2 YYNGEE. V dropped 0 bases and J dropped 1 base, with 7 bases sitting between them. The CDR3 loop spans 14 amino acids. The CDR3 sequence is CASSVGGRNTEAFF. The CDR3 DNA reads as TGTGCCAGCAGCGTAGGGGGGAGGAACACTGAAGCTTTCTTT.

This sequence joins TRBV10-3 and TRBJ2-5; no clear D. Germline assignment: CDR1 ENHRY and CDR2 SYGVKD. The CDR3 contains 14 residues. V lost 0 bases to trimming and J lost 2 bases, with 7 bases between them. The CDR3: CAISESKIQETQYF. CDR3 sequence (DNA): TGTGCCATCAGTGAGTCGAAGATACAAGAGACCCAGTACTTC.

This clone was counted once. This chain joins TRBV5-1 and TRBJ1-1, with D possibly being TRBD1 (6 bases). CDR3 size: 14 residues. V was cut by 0 bases and J by 0 bases, with 6 bases left in between. Germline V gene data show CDR1 as SGHRS and CDR2 as YFSETQ. Written as DNA, the CDR3 is TGCGCCAGCAGCTTGGGACAGGTGAACACTGAAGCTTTCTTT. It specifies CASSLGQVNTEAFF. The full variable domain, completed using reference TRBV5-1 and TRBJ1-1, is KAGVTQTPRYLIKTRGQQVTLSCSPISGHRSVSWYQQTPGQGLQFLFEYFSETQRNKGNFPGRFSGRQFSNSRSEMNVSTLELGDSALYLCASSLGQVNTEAFFGQGTRLTVV.

In DNA form, the CDR3 reads TGTGCCAGCAGTTACTCGGCGAGGGATGCAGATACGCAGTATTTT. It specifies CASSYSARDADTQYF. The gene calls are TRBV6-5 and TRBJ2-3; D might be TRBD2 (5 bases). The CDR3 totals 15 residues. Per germline, CDR1 MNHEY and CDR2 SVGAGI. Trimming pared 0 bases from V and 4 bases from J, leaving 11 bases between.

The rearrangement links TRBV5-5 to TRBJ1-2; no clear D. CDR3 length: 14 residues. V shed 0 bases and J shed 0 bases, with 6 bases lying between them. Germline V gene lookup returns CDR1 SGHKS and CDR2 YYEKEE (reference sequence). CDR3 sequence: CASSLEGANYGYTF. The DNA for the CDR3 is TGTGCCAGCAGCTTGGAAGGAGCTAACTATGGCTACACCTTC.

The chain recombines TRBV6-1 with TRBJ1-1; no firm D call. Germline V gene sequence: CDR1 MNHNS, CDR2 SASEGT. Trimming took off 4 bases at V and 7 bases at J, with 10 bases between the two ends. This CDR3 is built from 12 residues. In DNA, the CDR3 is TGTGCCAGCAGTGGACATGTTAATGAAGCTTTCTTT. It translates to CASSGHVNEAFF.

J is TRBJ2-2 and V is TRBV9, with a tentative D call TRBD1 (6 bases). Per germline, CDR1 SGDLS and CDR2 YYNGEE. The CDR3 covers 14 residues. V lost 3 bases and J lost 6, with 12 bases in between. CDR3 sequence: CASSAPPGAGELFF. In nucleotides, the CDR3 is TGTGCCAGCAGCGCCCCCCCAGGGGCCGGGGAGCTGTTTTTT. Full variable domain (missing parts from reference TRBV9 and TRBJ2-2): DSGVTQTPKHLITATGQRVTLRCSPRSGDLSVYWYQQSLDQGLQFLIQYYNGEERAKGNILERFSAQQFPDLHSELNLSSLELGDSALYFCASSAPPGAGELFFGEGSRLTVL.

The chain combines TRBV4-2 with TRBJ1-1, with D perhaps matching TRBD1 (6 bases). The CDR3 spans 16 residues. Trimming stripped 1 base from V and 9 bases from J, with 21 bases between. Looked up from germline, CDR1 is LGHNA and CDR2 is YNFKEQ. In DNA form, the CDR3 reads TGTGCCAGCAGCCAAGGCGATATGGGGGGCGTGGGTAAAGCTTTCTTT. It encodes CASSQGDMGGVGKAFF.